This entry concerns a single TCR beta chain. This clone's antigen is unknown. Nothing much larger sits one base from this clone, and base qualities are not available. This sample stems from a study of PD-L1 blockade in urothelial cancer listed by TCRdb under 2017. With regard to the full study: Therapy was started in the mid-2010s for all patients, and atezolizumab 1,200 mg was administered intravenously every 3 weeks. Pretreatment tumor samples and matched peripheral blood, collected serially before and after atezolizumab treatment, underwent TCR sequencing. Whole exome sequencing and RNA sequencing of pretreatment tumors were performed alongside TCR sequencing in the same patients. An ECOG performance status of 0 or 1 was recorded for the patients, and 0 to 3 prior chemotherapy regimens had been received by the patients. Pretreatment blood TCR-seq was available for fewer than 30 patients, at least one posttreatment blood collection was obtained for about 24 patients, and tumor TCR-seq was available for about 24 patients. An exploratory multi-omic analysis was conducted of the somatic, immune and clinical correlates of response to PD-L1 blockade with atezolizumab in urothelial cancer. Blood samples gave a median of about 150,000 T cells and 80,000 to 95,000 unique TCRs, with a median clonality of around 0.08. Durable clinical benefit was achieved by nine patients and was not achieved by 20 patients. About 85% of the roughly 30 patients were males with bladder-origin urothelial cancer, and about 60% of the roughly 29 reported a prior smoking history. Blood samples were analyzed 3 weeks after the start of treatment (second dose) and 6 weeks after the start of treatment. Durable clinical benefit was defined as a progression-free survival longer than 6 months, and TCR features were additionally tested against progression-free survival and overall survival. Paper-wide results and their limitations: Small sample size (n ≈ 29) and many exploratory analyses mean the results are intended to be hypothesis-generating. Greater expansion of tumor-associated TCR clones in peripheral blood 3 weeks after the start of treatment was observed in patients with durable benefit (n of about 21, p = 0.022). Improved progression-free and overall survival was found to be associated with pretreatment peripheral blood TCR clonality below the median.

A cohort of roughly 30 patients with locally advanced or metastatic urothelial carcinoma, treated at Memorial Sloan Kettering on a trial protocol, was included. Peripheral blood mononuclear cells were collected from each patient pretreatment and during treatment, giving between 1 and 8 total time points per patient. The Qiagen DNeasy Blood extraction kit was used to purify genomic DNA from total PBMCs and tumor samples. PBMCs were collected pretreatment and during treatment and were isolated and stored as previously described. Synthetic TCR analog templates were spiked into each PCR to estimate absolute template abundance from read counts. TCRbeta CDR3 regions were amplified from genomic DNA with bias-controlled V and J gene primers using the immunoSEQ assay. Sequencing of rearranged TCRbeta segments was done at approximately 20X coverage. The paper's data handling went like this. Sequencing errors were corrected by clustering, and CDR3s were annotated against IMGT so that V, D and J genes could be assigned. Only productive TCRbeta rearrangements were used in downstream analyses, excluding out-of-frame or stop-codon sequences. To compute clonality, Shannon entropy was normalized by the log of the number of unique productive sequences and then subtracted from one. Clones differing between time points or between blood and tumor were identified using Fisher's exact test with Benjamini-Hochberg correction, with an adjusted p below 0.01 applied as the threshold. TCRdb limited this immuneACCESS table to in-frame rearrangements with V and J called. A share of clones is missing; checked studies link under half to unresolved V genes, and the rest is unexplained. V and J calls and clone size follow that table, whereas D and trimming were derived from the DNA. The sample table records tens of thousands of clones; around 87% of these occur just once. Approximately 16% of the sample is in the top ten clones.

Taken from the germline V gene, the CDR1 and CDR2 loops are MNHEY and SVGAGI. The CDR3 spans 14 residues, from the cysteine through the phenylalanine. The entry retains the CDR3 DNA only, 42 bases that are in frame from base 1. The junction carries 11 bases between V and J, which are trimmed by 3 bases and 2 bases respectively. The origin of this receptor is a man between 60 and 75 years old with urothelial cancer. Sequencing used PBMCs, obtained around atezolizumab (anti-PD-L1) treatment. This chain is built from TRBV6-5 and TRBJ2-7, with a weak D call of TRBD1 (6 bases match). For the CDR3, the sequence is CASSYQGSTYEQYF. The sequenced DNA: TGTGCCAGCAGTTATCAGGGGAGTACCTACGAGCAGTACTTC.